These 2 T cell receptor beta chains came from one sample sequenced in a study of blood T cell repertoires in COVID-19. Method: immunoSEQ multiplex PCR; TCRdb's copy keeps in-frame clones and lacks some. The table lists roughly 150,000 clones, about 85% of them singletons. Sequencing input: peripheral blood. These TCRs come from a woman aged 70 to 79 with acute or convalescent COVID-19.

V and J are TRBV4-2 and TRBJ1-1; D call uncertain. Germline lookup yields CDR1 LGHNA and CDR2 YNFKEQ. V was cut by 4 bases and J by 4 bases, with 16 bases left in between. This CDR3 has 15 amino acids. CDR3 residues: CASSPKGSRGTEAFF. In DNA form, the CDR3 reads TGTGCCAGCAGCCCAAAGGGCAGTCGGGGCACTGAAGCTTTCTTT.

Written as DNA, the CDR3 is TGTGCCAGTAGTGCAACCAGGGGTCCTGGAAACACCATATATTTT. This sequence encodes CASSATRGPGNTIYF. The rearrangement uses TRBV19 and TRBJ1-3, with TRBD1 as a possible D gene (6 bases). V lost 5 bases to trimming and J lost 2 bases, with 13 bases between them. From germline, CDR1 is LNHDA and CDR2 SQIVND (reference sequence). The CDR3 is made up of 15 amino acids.